The source of this T cell receptor beta chain is a study of cytomegalovirus exposure and HLA in healthy donors. Here immunoSEQ multiplex PCR was the method, and the copy in TCRdb shows in-frame clones only, minus some. The sample yields approximately 160,000 clones, approximately 87% seen once. Looked up from germline, CDR1 is ENHRY and CDR2 is SYGVKD. The ends lost 1 base at V and 6 bases at J; junction bases unmatched: 8. This CDR3 is built from 15 residues. The source of this sequence is a woman aged 30 to 39 in good health and CMV-seronegative. The V and J genes are TRBV10-3 and TRBJ2-7; TRBD1 aligns across 8 bases. Sequencing was done on a sample of PBMCs. The chain's CDR3 is CAISELRGQAGEQYF. In DNA form, the CDR3 reads TGTGCCATCAGTGAGTTAAGGGGACAGGCAGGCGAGCAGTACTTC.